These 27 T cell receptor beta chains share one sample of origin, sequenced in a study of blood T cell repertoires in COVID-19. Assay: immunoSEQ multiplex PCR; the TCRdb copy retains only in-frame clones and omits some. This table has 200,000 or so clones, 88% appearing once. Sequencing was done on a sample of PBMCs or T cells enriched from blood (not recorded which). These receptors were obtained from a middle-aged woman with acute COVID-19.

This sequence joins TRBV5-1 and TRBJ1-2; D is unclear. Germline-derived CDR1 and CDR2 are SGHRS and YFSETQ. Trimming left V 4 bases short and J 8 bases short, with 15 bases between. This CDR3 region has 13 residues. CDR3 sequence reads: CASSPIPTGGYTF. CDR3 coding DNA: TGCGCCAGCAGCCCCATTCCAACGGGGGGCTACACCTTC.

This sequence joins TRBV24-1 and TRBJ1-2; a possible D gene is TRBD1 (6 bases). V lost 1 base to trimming and J lost 6 bases, with 35 bases between them. CDR1 and CDR2 from the germline V gene are KGHDR and SFDVKD. The CDR3 length is 22 residues. CDR3 amino acids: CATSDLTGVASDRRLEHNGYTF. The CDR3 bases are TGTGCCACCAGTGATTTAACGGGCGTGGCGTCCGACAGGCGCCTTGAGCATAATGGCTACACCTTC.

V is TRBV12-5 and J is TRBJ2-7, with 8 bases fitting TRBD1. The germline gives CDR1 LGHNT, CDR2 FRNRAP. Germline trimming cut 1 base from V and 2 bases from J; bases unmatched to any gene: 1. The CDR3 spans 14 residues. The CDR3 spells CASGLEQGAYEQYF. Written as DNA, the CDR3 is TGTGCTAGTGGTTTGGAACAGGGGGCCTACGAGCAGTACTTC.

The gene calls are TRBV10-2 and TRBJ2-3; D remains unclear. V shed 6 bases and J shed 2 bases, with 12 bases lying between them. Germline CDR1 reads WSHSY; CDR2 reads SAAADI. CDR3 length: 14 amino acids. CDR3 loop: CASSETADTDTQYF. The DNA of the CDR3 is TGCGCCAGCAGCGAGACTGCCGACACAGATACGCAGTATTTT.

The chain employs TRBV12-3 or TRBV12-4 and TRBJ1-2, with TRBD1 matching over 7 bases. CDR3 length: 12 residues. V trimming: 4 bases; J trimming: 5 bases; junction bases outside the gene matches: 1. CDR3 coding DNA: TGTGCCAGCAGTTGGGACAGTTATGGCTACACCTTC. Residues: CASSWDSYGYTF.

The V and J genes are TRBV19 and TRBJ1-5; TRBD1 matches 11 bases. The CDR3 runs 15 residues. Trimming cost V 5 bases and J 6 bases; bases outside gene matches: 6. Germline V gives CDR1 LNHDA, CDR2 SQIVND (reference sequence). The CDR3 region is CASSSGQGGGQPQHF. The CDR3, as DNA: TGTGCCAGTAGTTCGGGACAGGGGGGCGGTCAGCCCCAGCATTTT.

V and J are TRBV9 and TRBJ1-4, with D perhaps matching TRBD1 (6 bases). Trimming shortened V by 2 bases and J by 6 bases, and 14 bases separated the two germline ends. Germline lookup yields CDR1 SGDLS and CDR2 YYNGEE. This CDR3 comprises 15 residues. The DNA for the CDR3 is TGTGCCAGCAGCGTCTCTTTAGGGGGGGATGAAAAACTGTTTTTT. Amino acids: CASSVSLGGDEKLFF.

This clone has a single count. J is TRBJ2-3 and V is TRBV30, with D unresolved. The V gene's germline CDR1 is GTSNPN and CDR2 SVGIG (reference sequence). The ends were cut back, 0 bases at V and 5 bases at J, with 6 bases in the middle. The CDR3 sequence is 12 residues long. The CDR3 sequence is CAWSVRRDTQYF. The CDR3 DNA sequence: TGTGCCTGGAGTGTAAGGAGAGATACGCAGTATTTT.

This clone was seen a single time. The chain has TRBV12-5 and TRBJ2-5, with D tentatively TRBD2 (6 bases). This CDR3 has 13 amino acids. The V gene's germline CDR1 is LGHNT and CDR2 FRNRAP. The V end lost 6 bases, the J end lost 5 bases, and 13 bases lay between the germline ends. The CDR3 nucleotides are TGTGCTAGTGGCTATACACGGGGGGAGACCCAGTACTTC. It specifies CASGYTRGETQYF.

The chain is built from TRBV30 and TRBJ1-5, with D perhaps matching TRBD1 (5 bases). Germline V gene lookup returns CDR1 GTSNPN and CDR2 SVGIG (reference sequence). V was cut by 1 base and J by 0 bases, with 16 bases left in between. The CDR3 sequence is 17 residues long. The CDR3 loop reads CAWSATTGSYSNQPQHF. CDR3 DNA: TGTGCCTGGAGTGCCACTACAGGTTCCTATAGCAATCAGCCCCAGCATTTT.

CDR3 amino acids: CASSLGQTGGRFSYTF. The DNA for the CDR3 is TGCGCCAGCAGCTTGGGCCAAACAGGGGGCAGATTTTCGTACACCTTC. This chain connects TRBV5-1 to TRBJ1-2; TRBD1 matches 9 bases. The ends lost 0 bases at V and 11 bases at J; junction bases unmatched: 14. Per germline, CDR1 SGHRS and CDR2 YFSETQ. The CDR3 is 16 amino acids. The full variable domain, with the rest looked up from reference TRBV5-1 and TRBJ1-2, is KAGVTQTPRYLIKTRGQQVTLSCSPISGHRSVSWYQQTPGQGLQFLFEYFSETQRNKGNFPGRFSGRQFSNSRSEMNVSTLELGDSALYLCASSLGQTGGRFSYTFGSGTRLTVV.

This sequence joins TRBV11-3 and TRBJ2-3; D is possibly TRBD2 (6 bases). In germline, CDR1 is SGHNT, CDR2 YENEEA. The CDR3 totals 18 residues. The V and J ends lost 4 bases and 4 bases respectively, with 24 bases between them. The CDR3 is CASSSRLSLVGGADTQYF. As DNA, the CDR3 is TGTGCCAGCAGCTCGCGCCTTAGCCTAGTGGGAGGTGCAGATACGCAGTATTTT.

As DNA, the CDR3 is TGTGCCAGTAGTATTGTAGGGGGCAGTGAAAAACTGTTTTTT. It translates to CASSIVGGSEKLFF. The rearrangement uses TRBV19 and TRBJ1-4, with 7 bases matching TRBD1. Per germline, CDR1 LNHDA and CDR2 SQIVND (reference sequence). The J segment lost 7 bases and the V segment lost 3 bases, leaving 5 bases of the junction unmatched. This CDR3 contains 14 residues. Combining the CDR3 with reference TRBV19 and TRBJ1-4 gives the whole variable domain DGGITQSPKYLFRKEGQNVTLSCEQNLNHDAMYWYRQDPGQGLRLIYYSQIVNDFQKGDIAEGYSVSREKKESFPLTVTSAQKNPTAFYLCASSIVGGSEKLFFGSGTQLSVL.

The chain employs TRBV3-1 (or the pseudogene TRBV3-2) and TRBJ2-1; D is possibly TRBD2 (7 bases). The CDR3 runs 14 residues. Trimming took 6 bases from V and 9 from J, leaving 18 bases between them. Germline loops: CDR1 LGHDT, CDR2 YNNKEL (reference sequence). The CDR3 region is CASRYLGGPSEQFF. CDR3 sequence (DNA): TGTGCCAGCAGATACTTGGGGGGGCCAAGTGAGCAGTTCTTC.

V and J are TRBV30 and TRBJ1-2; TRBD1 aligns across 7 bases. This CDR3 region has 13 residues. Trimming cost V 2 bases and J 9 bases; bases outside gene matches: 9. CDR1 is GTSNPN and CDR2 is SVGIG in the germline V gene (reference sequence). The CDR3 region is CAWSSNRGGSYTF. Here the CDR3 DNA reads TGTGCCTGGAGTTCTAACAGGGGTGGTAGCTACACCTTC. Full variable domain (outside the CDR3, taken from reference TRBV30 and TRBJ1-2): SQTIHQWPATLVQPVGSPLSLECTVEGTSNPNLYWYRQAAGRGLQLLFYSVGIGQISSEVPQNLSASRPQDRQFILSSKKLLLSDSGFYLCAWSSNRGGSYTFGSGTRLTVV.

This rearrangement joins TRBV5-1 to TRBJ1-2, with TRBD1 matching 10 bases. CDR3 length equals 13 residues. Per germline, CDR1 SGHRS and CDR2 YFSETQ. V dropped 3 bases and J dropped 5; count of bases not matched to a gene: 1. Here the CDR3 reads CASSSGQGYGYTF. The CDR3 DNA reads as TGCGCCAGCAGCTCGGGACAGGGGTATGGCTACACCTTC.

J is TRBJ2-5 and V is TRBV6-5; 8 bases fit TRBD1. The CDR3 has 15 residues. With V trimmed by 3 bases and J by 5 bases, 8 bases remained unmatched. Germline CDR1 and CDR2: MNHEY and SVGAGI. CDR3 amino acids: CASSYQGAPKETQYF. CDR3 in DNA: TGTGCCAGCAGTTATCAGGGGGCGCCGAAGGAGACCCAGTACTTC.

The V call is TRBV21-1, the J call TRBJ2-7; the table assigns TRBD2, which was not confirmed against the DNA. TRBV21-1 is described as a pseudogene. The CDR3 covers 16 residues. For the CDR3, the DNA is TGTGCCAGCAGCAATCCTAGCGGGGTTCGCTCCTACGAGCAGTACTTC. Its translation is CASSNPSGVRSYEQYF.

The chain uses TRBV6-5 and TRBJ1-2; the D gene is possibly TRBD1 (5 bases). CDR3 length: 14 residues. Germline values: CDR1 MNHEY, CDR2 SVGAGI. V shed 7 bases and J shed 8 bases, with 20 bases lying between them. CDR3 coding DNA: TGTGCCAGCAACCCAGGGCCTTCGAAAAGGGGCTACACCTTC. Its translation is CASNPGPSKRGYTF.

This clone was recorded a few times. The rearrangement joins TRBV3-1 (or the pseudogene TRBV3-2) to TRBJ2-1; no reliable D call. Germline-derived CDR1 and CDR2 are LGHDT and YNNKEL (reference sequence). There are 12 residues in the CDR3. V was trimmed by 5 bases and J by 6 bases, leaving 8 bases between them. The CDR3 loop is CASSLTPNEQFF. DNA for the CDR3: TGTGCCAGCAGCTTGACACCCAATGAGCAGTTCTTC.

V usage is TRBV5-4 and J usage is TRBJ1-3; D not resolved. This CDR3 is 17 amino acids long. The V gene's germline CDR1 is SGHNT and CDR2 YYREEE (reference sequence). Trimming took 0 bases from V and 2 from J, leaving 15 bases between them. CDR3 DNA sequence: TGTGCCAGCAGCTTGGACGCCCCCGCGGAGGCTGGAAACACCATATATTTT. Its protein product is CASSLDAPAEAGNTIYF.

The chain links TRBV18 to TRBJ1-2; a possible D gene is TRBD1 (5 bases). Germline CDR1 and CDR2: KGHSH and LQKENI. This CDR3 spans 15 amino acids. With 1 base removed from V and 0 bases from J, the gap between germline ends came to 9 bases. CDR3 nucleotides: TGTGCCAGCTCACCACGCTCGACAGCTAACTATGGCTACACCTTC. It yields the protein CASSPRSTANYGYTF. Complete variable domain (other parts from reference TRBV18 and TRBJ1-2): NAGVMQNPRHLVRRRGQEARLRCSPMKGHSHVYWYRQLPEEGLKFMVYLQKENIIDESGMPKERFSAEFPKEGPSILRIQQVVRGDSAAYFCASSPRSTANYGYTFGSGTRLTVV.

This clone was found once. The J gene is TRBJ2-3, the V gene TRBV5-4; 8 nucleotides align to TRBD2. V gave up 0 bases and J gave up 1 base; unmatched junction bases: 16. The CDR3 is 20 residues long. Germline V gene sequence: CDR1 SGHNT, CDR2 YYREEE (reference sequence). The CDR3 region is CASSLGAGTRSSIRTDTQYF. CDR3 sequence (DNA): TGTGCCAGCAGCTTGGGGGCCGGGACTAGATCCTCAATACGCACAGATACGCAGTATTTT.

This sequence joins TRBV24-1 and TRBJ1-4; no clear D gene. The V gene lost 3 bases and the J gene lost 4 bases, with 11 bases spanning the gap. In germline, CDR1 is KGHDR, CDR2 SFDVKD. The CDR3 is 15 amino acids. Written as DNA, the CDR3 is TGTGCCACCAGTGATGCGAGAAGCGGTAATGAAAAACTGTTTTTT. It is translated as CATSDARSGNEKLFF.

The J gene is TRBJ2-1, the V gene TRBV7-2, with TRBD2 matching 13 bases. The CDR3 covers 16 residues. Germline CDR1 is SGHTA and CDR2 is FQGNSA. V trimming: 0 bases; J trimming: 8 bases; junction bases outside the gene matches: 4. The CDR3 sequence is CASSLAGTSGIYEQFF. CDR3 DNA: TGTGCCAGCAGCTTAGCCGGGACTAGCGGGATTTATGAGCAGTTCTTC.

The chain joins TRBV19 to TRBJ1-2; D not certain. Germline assignment: CDR1 LNHDA and CDR2 SQIVND (reference sequence). V was trimmed by 7 bases and J by 2 bases, leaving 14 bases between them. This CDR3 spans 14 amino acids. The CDR3 nucleotides are TGTGCCAGTACCCCATCCCGAGGGAACTATGGCTACACCTTC. This sequence encodes CASTPSRGNYGYTF.

With regard to this clone: One end of the junction is discordant with germline, which a read error may explain. The chain links TRBV7-7 to TRBJ2-3; 7 bases map to TRBD1. Per germline, CDR1 SSHAT and CDR2 FNYEAQ (reference sequence). This CDR3 comprises 15 residues. The CDR3 here is CASSISGGRTDTQYF. For the CDR3, the DNA is TGTGCTAGCAGTATCTCAGGGGGACGCACAGATACGCAGTATTTT.